These 21 T cell receptor beta chains came from one sample sequenced in a study of neurological immune-mediated disorders (dated by TCRdb to about 2019). The time point label corresponds to: longitudinal time-point 3. Library preparation employed 5' RACE. TCRdb records Illumina HiSeq 2500 as the sequencer. TCRdb handled the public reads itself, with Q25 trimming in fastp and clone calling in MiXCR, and kept productive beta chains. Rows merge per CDR3 protein into single entries with the most common DNA and genes. The sample records roughly 100,000 distinct CDR3 sequences, less than 14% of which are singletons. More than 2.5% of the sample comes from the top ten. Specimen: PBMCs. The origin of the receptors is a female donor with HTLV-1-associated myelopathy (HAM/TSP).

This clonotype was observed a handful of times. This clone may be a read error of a much larger clone one base away. The genes are TRBV2 and TRBJ2-3; 10 bases map to TRBD2. CDR3 length: 16 amino acids. Germline V gives CDR1 SNHLY, CDR2 FYNNEI. J was trimmed by 2 bases and V by 10 bases; bases with no gene match: 12. The CDR3 DNA is TGTGCCAACAATCAGCGGGGGGGCCTTGACACAGATACGCAGTATTTT. Residues: CANNQRGGLDTDTQYF.

Ten or more counts support this clonotype. The chain links TRBV28 to TRBJ1-1, with a possible D match to TRBD1 (5 bases). The CDR3 extends over 13 amino acids. The V gene lost 6 bases and the J gene lost 3 bases, with 11 bases spanning the gap. Germline CDR1 and CDR2: MDHEN and SYDVKM. In nucleotides, the CDR3 is TGTGCCAGCAGACCCGGGGGGGACACTGAAGCTTTCTTT. Translated: CASRPGGDTEAFF.

This clonotype was found many times. The chain uses TRBV6-5 and TRBJ1-3; D not certain. The CDR3 is 15 amino acids. Germline values: CDR1 MNHEY, CDR2 SVGAGI. V shed 2 bases and J shed 0 bases, with 8 bases lying between them. For the CDR3, the DNA is TGTGCCAGCAGTTACCAGGTCCACTCTGGAAACACCATATATTTT. This sequence encodes CASSYQVHSGNTIYF.

There are many counts of this clonotype. The junction and the germline gene differ at one end; a read error may be behind it. The rearrangement links TRBV15 to TRBJ2-7; D might be TRBD2 (6 bases). The CDR3 sequence is 15 residues long. From germline, CDR1 is LNHNV and CDR2 YYDKDF (reference sequence). The CDR3 here is CATSPKRGSSYEQYF. CDR3 coding DNA: TGTGCTACCAGCCCCAAACGGGGGTCCTCCTACGAGCAGTACTTC.

This clonotype was seen many times. V and J are TRBV7-9 and TRBJ2-1; D unresolved. The CDR3 consists of 14 residues. The V end lost 2 bases, the J end lost 5 bases, and 10 bases lay between the germline ends. From germline, CDR1 is SEHNR and CDR2 FQNEAQ (reference sequence). CDR3 region: CASSLSHLDNEQFF. The CDR3 DNA follows: TGTGCCAGCAGCTTATCCCACCTGGACAATGAGCAGTTCTTC.

The sample holds many counts of this clonotype. V gene TRBV3-1 combines with J gene TRBJ1-1; D not certain. Germline V gene sequence: CDR1 LGHDT, CDR2 YNNKEL (reference sequence). This CDR3 spans 11 amino acids. The ends were cut back, 1 base at V and 11 bases at J, with 8 bases in the middle. CDR3 sequence (DNA): TGTGCCAGCAGCCAAGCTTTTGTGGCTTTCTTT. Translated: CASSQAFVAFF.

This clonotype was counted at least ten times. This chain joins TRBV12-3 or TRBV12-4 and TRBJ2-1; weak D call: TRBD2 (6 bases). The V end lost 5 bases, the J end lost 8 bases, and 10 bases lay between the germline ends. The CDR3 has 12 residues. The CDR3 reads CASSPGLYEQFF. The CDR3 nucleotides read TGTGCCAGCAGTCCGGGACTTTATGAGCAGTTCTTC.

This clonotype appeared many times. This chain joins TRBV5-1 and TRBJ1-1; 9 bases are a match to TRBD1. The CDR3 is 16 residues long. V was clipped by 0 bases and J by 3 bases; unmatched bases: 6. The germline CDR1 and CDR2 sequences are SGHRS and YFSETQ. The CDR3 nucleotides are TGCGCCAGCAGCTTGGGGCCACGGGACAGGGACACTGAAGCTTTCTTT. It translates to CASSLGPRDRDTEAFF.

The genes are TRBV27 and TRBJ2-7; unclear D gene. CDR1 is MNHEY and CDR2 is SMNVEV in the germline V gene (reference sequence). The CDR3 runs 15 residues. The ends were cut back, 2 bases at V and 2 bases at J, with 13 bases in the middle. CDR3 in amino acids: CASSLGAGPTYEQYF. The CDR3 bases are TGTGCCAGCAGTTTAGGTGCAGGTCCTACCTACGAGCAGTACTTC.

Comment on this clonotype: A junction end diverges from the germline sequence, so it may reflect a read error. The chain employs TRBV6-5 and TRBJ2-2, with D tentatively TRBD2 (5 bases). Germline V lookup: CDR1 MNHEY, CDR2 SVGAGI. The CDR3 consists of 16 residues. The CDR3 coding sequence is TGTGCCAGCAGTTACTCGCCGCGGGTGCAGACCGGTGAGCTGTTTTTT. Translation gives CASSYSPRVQTGELFF.

This clonotype was seen at least ten times. The CDR3 DNA is TGTGCCAGCAGTACGGGACCCGCCCCCTACAATGAGCAGTTCTTC. Translating gives CASSTGPAPYNEQFF. The chain is built from TRBV6-5 and TRBJ2-1; D assignment may be TRBD1 or TRBD2 (5 bases each). The CDR3 extends over 15 amino acids. Germline V lookup: CDR1 MNHEY, CDR2 SVGAGI. V was shortened by 5 bases and J by 2 bases, with 13 bases between the two germline ends.

This clonotype was seen repeatedly, ten times or more. The chain has TRBV7-2 and TRBJ2-6, with 7 bases matching TRBD2. The junction had 8 bases not matched to a gene; V was cut back by 5 bases and J by 4 bases. The CDR3 extends over 16 amino acids. The germline CDR1 and CDR2 sequences are SGHTA and FQGNSA. The CDR3 protein is CASSPRTRNGANVLTF. Written as DNA, the CDR3 is TGTGCCAGCAGCCCGAGGACTAGGAACGGGGCCAACGTCCTGACTTTC.

This chain connects TRBV12-2 to TRBJ2-5; the DNA was not used to check the table's D call, TRBD2. TRBV12-2 is termed a pseudogene. This CDR3 region has 17 residues. In nucleotides, the CDR3 is TGTGCAAGTCGCTATACTAGCGGGGGGCCCACGTGGGAGACCCAGTACTTC. This translates into CASRYTSGGPTWETQYF.

The chain is built from TRBV7-9 and TRBJ2-1; 9 bases fit TRBD2. The germline V gene encodes CDR1 SEHNR and CDR2 FQNEAQ (reference sequence). With 3 bases clipped from V and 9 bases from J, the junction kept 9 bases outside the gene matches. The CDR3 spans 15 residues. CDR3 region: CASSFSSGGSGEQFF. CDR3 bases: TGTGCCAGCAGCTTTTCCAGCGGGGGGTCGGGTGAGCAGTTCTTC.

This clonotype was picked up many times. V and J are TRBV9 and TRBJ1-5; 7 bases are a match to TRBD1. CDR1 is SGDLS, CDR2 YYNGEE, per germline. With 3 bases clipped from V and 3 bases from J, the junction kept 6 bases outside the gene matches. The CDR3 runs to 15 residues. Here the CDR3 reads CASSAAGGFNQPQHF. The CDR3 coding sequence is TGTGCCAGCAGCGCCGCAGGGGGATTCAATCAGCCCCAGCATTTT.

The sample holds one count of this clonotype. A much larger clone is a single base away; this may be a read error. The genes are TRBV20-1 and TRBJ1-1; 9 bases are a match to TRBD1. Germline V gene sequence: CDR1 DFQATT, CDR2 SNEGSKA (reference sequence). The CDR3 consists of 13 residues. Trimming cost V 6 bases and J 5 bases; bases outside gene matches: 7. This CDR3 reads CSAEGQGWTEAFF. CDR3 coding DNA: TGCAGTGCGGAGGGACAGGGATGGACTGAAGCTTTCTTT.

A word on this clonotype: A single base separates this from a much larger clone, so it may be a read error. The chain employs TRBV10-2 and TRBJ2-7; the D is unclear. CDR3 length: 13 amino acids. CDR1 is WSHSY, CDR2 SAAADI, per germline. The CDR3 loop is CASSGFGYYVQYF. CDR3 nucleotide sequence: TGCGCCAGCAGTGGGTTCGGATACTACGTGCAGTACTTC.

This clonotype was seen repeatedly, ten times or more. Here the CDR3 reads CASSLSGPYEQYF. In DNA form, the CDR3 reads TGTGCCAGCAGTTTAAGCGGACCCTACGAGCAGTACTTC. The chain couples TRBV12-3 or TRBV12-4 to TRBJ2-7, with D possibly TRBD2 on 5 matching bases. Deletions cut 2 bases from V and 2 bases from J, with 7 bases between. The CDR3 is 13 amino acids.

Many counts were recorded for this clonotype. The V call is TRBV5-4, the J call TRBJ2-3, with 12 bases that match TRBD2. This CDR3 comprises 15 residues. The germline V gene encodes CDR1 SGHNT and CDR2 YYREEE (reference sequence). Trimming took 3 bases from V and 7 from J; bases not matched to a gene: 6. The CDR3 sequence is CASSSSSGGANTQYF. CDR3 in DNA: TGTGCCAGCAGCTCCTCTAGCGGGGGGGCCAATACGCAGTATTTT.

This clonotype was seen many times. The chain couples TRBV5-4 to TRBJ1-1, with 9 bases lining up with TRBD1. CDR3 length: 14 amino acids. Germline-derived CDR1 and CDR2 are SGHNT and YYREEE (reference sequence). V lost 4 bases and J lost 3; bases outside the gene matches: 4. The CDR3 DNA sequence: TGTGCCAGCAGCCGGACAGGGGTATACACTGAAGCTTTCTTT. Translated, it gives CASSRTGVYTEAFF.

About this clonotype: This sequence may be a read error, since a much larger clone differs from it by one base. The V call is TRBV7-8, the J call TRBJ2-2; D possibly corresponds to TRBD2 (5 bases). The CDR3 length is 14 residues. CDR1 and CDR2 from the germline V gene are SGHVS and FQNEAQ. The CDR3 loop is CASSLDENTGEMFF. As DNA, the CDR3 is TGTGCCAGCAGCTTAGATGAGAACACCGGGGAGATGTTTTTT. Supplemented by reference TRBV7-8 and TRBJ2-2, the full variable domain reads GAGVSQSPRYKVAKRGQDVALRCDPISGHVSLFWYQQALGQGPEFLTYFQNEAQLDKSGLPSDRFFAERPEGSVSTLKIQRTQQEDSAVYLCASSLDENTGEMFFGEGSRLTVL.